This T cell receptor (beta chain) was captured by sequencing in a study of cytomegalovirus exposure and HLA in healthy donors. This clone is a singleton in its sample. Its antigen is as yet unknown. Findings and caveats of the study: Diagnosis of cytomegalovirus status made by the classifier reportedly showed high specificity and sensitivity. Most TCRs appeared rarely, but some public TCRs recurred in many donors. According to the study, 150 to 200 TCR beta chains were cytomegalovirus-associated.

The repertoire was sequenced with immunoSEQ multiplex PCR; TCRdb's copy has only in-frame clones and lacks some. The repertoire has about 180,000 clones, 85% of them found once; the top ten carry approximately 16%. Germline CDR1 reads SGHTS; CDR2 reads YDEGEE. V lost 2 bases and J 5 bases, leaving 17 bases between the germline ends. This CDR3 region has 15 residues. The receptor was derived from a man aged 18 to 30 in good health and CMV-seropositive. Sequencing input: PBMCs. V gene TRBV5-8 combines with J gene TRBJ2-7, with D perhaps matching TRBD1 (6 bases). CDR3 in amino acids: CASSFLAGARNEQYF. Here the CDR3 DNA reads TGTGCCAGCAGCTTCCTCGCAGGGGCAAGGAACGAGCAGTACTTC.